These T cell receptor beta chains were read from a single sample in a study of T cell repertoires in cytomegalovirus infection. TCRdb processed the reads anew with MiXCR; each CDR3 protein has one entry. The sample has around 290,000 distinct CDR3 sequences, 25% seen once. Sample: PBMCs. These TCRs come from a human donor in good health (CMV status not recorded). Some clones in this sample may be carry-over from other donors' samples. CDR3s include the opening cysteine and the closing phenylalanine or tryptophan. D genes are given only for firm matches. Rows give clone size only sometimes, using once, few, many, or a class for an expanded clone.

D,size,length,V,J,DNA,CDR3
TRBD2,many,15,TRBV7-2,TRBJ2-7,TGTGCCAGCAGGAGTAGCGGGGGGAGCTCCTACGAGCAGTACTTC,CASRSSGGSSYEQYF
.,few,13,TRBV7-9,TRBJ1-2,TGTGCCAGCAGCTTAGGTTGGGGGTCTGGCTACACCTTC,CASSLGWGSGYTF
.,many,18,TRBV7-2,TRBJ2-1,TGTGCCAGCAGCCCTCGAGGCAGTAACTCCAACTCCTACAATGAGCAGTTCTTC,CASSPRGSNSNSYNEQFF
TRBD1,few,13,TRBV11-1,TRBJ2-7,TGTGCCAGCACCGTGACAGGGGGCGTCGAGCAGTACTTC,CASTVTGGVEQYF
.,.,13,TRBV12-3/TRBV12-4,TRBJ2-5,TGTGCCAGCAGTTTAGCGCCTGGGCCGACCCAGTACTTC,CASSLAPGPTQYF
.,.,11,TRBV7-8,TRBJ2-7,TGTGCCAGCAGCTCGGCGGTCGAGCAGTACTTC,CASSSAVEQYF
.,.,12,TRBV20-1,TRBJ2-7,TGCAGTGCTGAGGGTAATCGAAACGAGCAGTACTTC,CSAEGNRNEQYF
.,.,13,TRBV6-5,TRBJ1-1,TGTGCCAGCAGACCCTTAACTAACACTGAAGCTTTCTTT,CASRPLTNTEAFF
TRBD1,.,13,TRBV20-1,TRBJ1-5,TGCAGTGCTTATGGGACAGCAAATCAGCCCCAGCATTTT,CSAYGTANQPQHF
TRBD2,.,15,TRBV19,TRBJ2-2,TGTGCCACTAAGGGACTAGCGGGATTCACCGGGGAGCTGTTTTTT,CATKGLAGFTGELFF
.,.,13,TRBV6-1,TRBJ2-1,TGTGCCAGCAGTGCCTTCCATCGGAATGAGCAGTTCTTC,CASSAFHRNEQFF
TRBD1,few,16,TRBV5-1,TRBJ2-5,TGCGCCAGCAGCCGGGGACAGGGGGCGCAGAGGGAGACCCAGTACTTC,CASSRGQGAQRETQYF
.,.,13,TRBV12-3/TRBV12-4,TRBJ1-1,TGTGCCAGCACTCAACAGCTGAACACTGAAGCTTTCTTT,CASTQQLNTEAFF